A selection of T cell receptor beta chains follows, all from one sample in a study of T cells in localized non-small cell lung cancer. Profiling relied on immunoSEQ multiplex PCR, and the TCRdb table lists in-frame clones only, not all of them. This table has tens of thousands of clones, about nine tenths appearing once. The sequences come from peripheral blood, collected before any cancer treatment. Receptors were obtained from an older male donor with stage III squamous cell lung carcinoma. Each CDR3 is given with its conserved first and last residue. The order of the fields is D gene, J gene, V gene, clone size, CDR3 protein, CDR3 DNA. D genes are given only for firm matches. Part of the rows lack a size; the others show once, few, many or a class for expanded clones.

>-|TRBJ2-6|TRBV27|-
CASSLWQATGANVLTF
TGTGCCAGCAGTCTGTGGCAGGCAACCGGGGCCAACGTCCTGACTTTC
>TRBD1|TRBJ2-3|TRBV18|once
CASSPVRGQIDTQYF
TGTGCCAGCTCACCAGTCAGGGGGCAGATAGATACGCAGTATTTT
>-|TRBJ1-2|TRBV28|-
CASSRNREGGRGYTF
TGTGCCAGCAGCCGAAACCGGGAGGGGGGGCGCGGCTACACCTTC
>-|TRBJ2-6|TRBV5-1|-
CASSLEEPGANVLTF
TGCGCCAGCAGCTTGGAAGAGCCCGGGGCCAACGTCCTGACTTTC
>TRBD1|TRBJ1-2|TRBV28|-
CASILPGTGRAGYTF
TGTGCCAGCATTCTACCCGGGACAGGGAGGGCTGGCTACACCTTC
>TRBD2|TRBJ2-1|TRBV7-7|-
CASSQRVSGSSYNEQFF
TGTGCCAGCAGCCAAAGGGTCAGCGGGAGCTCCTACAATGAGCAGTTCTTC
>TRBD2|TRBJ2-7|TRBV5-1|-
CASSLVAGLSSYEQYF
TGCGCCAGCAGCTTGGTAGCGGGCCTAAGCTCCTACGAGCAGTACTTC
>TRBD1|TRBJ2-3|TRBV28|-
CASSPGTGERDTQYF
TGTGCCAGCAGTCCCGGGACAGGAGAAAGGGATACGCAGTATTTT
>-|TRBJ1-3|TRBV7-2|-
CASSLAPTGSGNTIYF
TGTGCCAGCAGCTTAGCCCCGACGGGGTCTGGAAACACCATATATTTT
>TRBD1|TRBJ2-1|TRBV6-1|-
CASSGFPGGPYNEQFF
TGTGCCAGCAGTGGTTTTCCAGGGGGTCCCTACAATGAGCAGTTCTTC
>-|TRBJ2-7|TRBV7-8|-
CASSSNSGHLYEQYF
TGTGCCAGCAGCTCAAATTCGGGACACTTATACGAGCAGTACTTC
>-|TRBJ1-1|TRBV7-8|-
CASSSGSGNTEAFF
TGTGCCAGCAGCTCGGGATCGGGGAACACTGAAGCTTTCTTT
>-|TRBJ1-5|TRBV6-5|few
CASRMREYSNQPQHF
TGTGCCAGCAGGATGAGGGAGTATAGCAATCAGCCCCAGCATTTT
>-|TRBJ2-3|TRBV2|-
CASSEIVADTQYF
TGTGCCAGCAGTGAAATCGTAGCAGATACGCAGTATTTT
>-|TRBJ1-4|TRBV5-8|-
CASSPGVGDNEKLFF
TGTGCCAGCAGCCCCGGAGTGGGGGACAATGAAAAACTGTTTTTT
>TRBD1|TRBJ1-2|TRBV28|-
CASSSPFGQGHGYTF
TGTGCCAGCAGCTCCCCGTTTGGACAGGGCCATGGCTACACCTTC
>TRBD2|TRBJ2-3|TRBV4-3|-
CASSLAGGLDTQYF
TGCGCCAGCAGCCTAGCGGGGGGTTTAGATACGCAGTATTTT
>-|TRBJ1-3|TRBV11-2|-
CASSFDGSGNTIYF
TGTGCCAGCAGCTTTGACGGCTCTGGAAACACCATATATTTT
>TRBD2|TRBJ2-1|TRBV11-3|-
CASSSGLAGGYNEQFF
TGTGCCAGCAGCTCCGGACTAGCGGGAGGTTACAATGAGCAGTTCTTC
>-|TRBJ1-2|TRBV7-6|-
CASSLQGQVYGYTF
TGTGCCAGCAGCCTTCAGGGGCAGGTCTATGGCTACACCTTC
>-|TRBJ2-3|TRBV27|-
CASSPTRSTDTQYF
TGTGCCAGCAGTCCCACAAGAAGCACAGATACGCAGTATTTT
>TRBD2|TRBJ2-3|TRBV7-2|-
CASSLTSGRIRTDTQYF
TGTGCCAGCAGCTTGACTAGCGGGAGGATCCGCACAGATACGCAGTATTTT
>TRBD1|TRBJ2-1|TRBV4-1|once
CASSPGQIEQFF
TGCGCCAGCAGCCCGGGACAGATTGAGCAGTTCTTC
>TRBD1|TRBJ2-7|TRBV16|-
CASSPIPGGGYEQYF
TGTGCCAGCAGCCCGATCCCAGGGGGCGGATACGAGCAGTACTTC
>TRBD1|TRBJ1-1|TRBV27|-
CASMGQFNTEAFF
TGTGCCAGCATGGGACAGTTTAACACTGAAGCTTTCTTT
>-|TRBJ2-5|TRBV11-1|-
CASSLEREETQYF
TGTGCCAGCAGCTTAGAGAGAGAAGAGACCCAGTACTTC
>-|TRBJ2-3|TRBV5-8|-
CASSAGPSTDTQYF
TGTGCCAGCAGCGCGGGACCTAGCACAGATACGCAGTATTTT
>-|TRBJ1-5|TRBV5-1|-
CASSLGLGTNQPQHF
TGCGCCAGCAGCTTGGGCTTAGGTACCAATCAGCCCCAGCATTTT
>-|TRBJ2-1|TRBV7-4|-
CASSLGRTHYNEQFF
TGTGCCAGCAGCTTAGGTCGGACTCACTACAATGAGCAGTTCTTC
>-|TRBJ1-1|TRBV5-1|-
CASSSTANTEAFF
TGCGCCAGCAGCTCGACAGCGAACACTGAAGCTTTCTTT
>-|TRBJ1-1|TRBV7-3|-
CASSLEWYSGAFF
TGTGCCAGCAGCTTAGAATGGTACAGTGGAGCTTTCTTT
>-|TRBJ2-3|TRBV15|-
CATSRISTDTQYF
TGTGCCACCAGCCGTATCAGCACAGATACGCAGTATTTT
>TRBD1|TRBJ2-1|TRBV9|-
CASSVDPGGYNEQFF
TGTGCCAGCAGCGTAGATCCAGGGGGCTACAATGAGCAGTTCTTC
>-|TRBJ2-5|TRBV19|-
CASSSQGETQYF
TGTGCCAGTAGTTCTCAGGGTGAGACCCAGTACTTC
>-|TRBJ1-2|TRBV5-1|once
CASSLGMSNPYGYTF
TGCGCCAGCAGCTTGGGGATGTCCAACCCCTATGGCTACACCTTC
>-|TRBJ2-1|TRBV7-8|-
CASSLTLNNEQFF
TGTGCCAGCAGCTTGACCTTGAACAATGAGCAGTTCTTC
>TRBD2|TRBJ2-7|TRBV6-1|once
CASSDPGLAGAYEQYF
TGTGCCAGCAGTGACCCGGGACTAGCGGGGGCCTACGAGCAGTACTTC
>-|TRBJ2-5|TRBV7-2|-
CASSLARAGKTQYF
TGTGCCAGCAGCTTAGCTCGGGCGGGGAAGACCCAGTACTTC
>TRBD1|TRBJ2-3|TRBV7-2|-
CASSLDRVADTQYF
TGTGCCAGCAGCCTAGACAGGGTTGCAGATACGCAGTATTTT
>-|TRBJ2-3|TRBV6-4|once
CASSETLRDTQYF
TGTGCCAGCAGTGAGACACTCCGAGATACGCAGTATTTT
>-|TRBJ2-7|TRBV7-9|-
CASSFEGGYEQYF
TGTGCCAGCAGCTTTGAAGGGGGCTACGAGCAGTACTTC
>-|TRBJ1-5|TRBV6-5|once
CASSVAPNQPQHF
TGTGCCAGCAGTGTGGCACCGAATCAGCCCCAGCATTTT
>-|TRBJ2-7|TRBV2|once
CASSEAREQYF
TGTGCCAGCAGTGAAGCGCGAGAGCAGTACTTC